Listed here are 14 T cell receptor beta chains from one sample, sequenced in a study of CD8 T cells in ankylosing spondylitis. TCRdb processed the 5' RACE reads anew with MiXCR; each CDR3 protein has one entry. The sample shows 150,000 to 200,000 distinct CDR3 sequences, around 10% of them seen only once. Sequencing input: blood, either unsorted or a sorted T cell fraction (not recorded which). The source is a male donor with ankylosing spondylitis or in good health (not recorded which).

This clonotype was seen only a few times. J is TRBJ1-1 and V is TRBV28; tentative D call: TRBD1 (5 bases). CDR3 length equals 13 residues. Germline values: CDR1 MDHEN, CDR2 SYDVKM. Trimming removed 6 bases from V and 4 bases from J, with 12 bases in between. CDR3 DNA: TGTGCCAGCAGCTCCCCCGGGACCACTGAAGCTTTCTTT. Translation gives CASSSPGTTEAFF.

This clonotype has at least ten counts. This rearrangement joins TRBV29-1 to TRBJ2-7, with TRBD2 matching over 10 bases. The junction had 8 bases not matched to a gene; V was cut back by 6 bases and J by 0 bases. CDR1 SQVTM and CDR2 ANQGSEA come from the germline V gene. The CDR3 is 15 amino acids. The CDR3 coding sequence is TGCAGCGTCGCCGAACTAGCGGGGCCCTCCTACGAGCAGTACTTC. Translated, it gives CSVAELAGPSYEQYF.

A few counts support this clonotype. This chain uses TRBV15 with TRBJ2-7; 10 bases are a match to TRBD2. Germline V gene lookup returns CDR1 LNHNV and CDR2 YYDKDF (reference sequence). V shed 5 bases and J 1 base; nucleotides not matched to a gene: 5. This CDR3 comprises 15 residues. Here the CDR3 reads CATSPRTSGSYEQYF. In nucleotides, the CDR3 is TGTGCCACCAGCCCCCGGACTAGCGGATCCTACGAGCAGTACTTC.

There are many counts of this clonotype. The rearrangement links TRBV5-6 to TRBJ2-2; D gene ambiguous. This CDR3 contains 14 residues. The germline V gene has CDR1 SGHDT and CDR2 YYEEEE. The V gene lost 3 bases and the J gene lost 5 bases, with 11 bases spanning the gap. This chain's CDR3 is CASSSIQPTGELFF. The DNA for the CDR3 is TGTGCCAGCAGCTCAATTCAGCCTACCGGGGAGCTGTTTTTT.

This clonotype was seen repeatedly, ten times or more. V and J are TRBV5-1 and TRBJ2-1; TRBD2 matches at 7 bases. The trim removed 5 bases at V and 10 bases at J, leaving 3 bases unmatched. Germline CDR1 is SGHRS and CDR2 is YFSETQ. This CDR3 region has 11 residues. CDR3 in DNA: TGCGCCAGCAGGAGGGAGGGGGAGCAGTTCTTC. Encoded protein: CASRREGEQFF.

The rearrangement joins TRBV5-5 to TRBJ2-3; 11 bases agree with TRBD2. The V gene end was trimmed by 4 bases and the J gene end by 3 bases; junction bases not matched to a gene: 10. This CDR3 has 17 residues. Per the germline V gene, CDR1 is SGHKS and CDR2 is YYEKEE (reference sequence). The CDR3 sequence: CASSISSGGLVTDTQYF. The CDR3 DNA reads TGTGCCAGCAGCATATCTAGCGGGGGGTTGGTGACAGATACGCAGTATTTT.

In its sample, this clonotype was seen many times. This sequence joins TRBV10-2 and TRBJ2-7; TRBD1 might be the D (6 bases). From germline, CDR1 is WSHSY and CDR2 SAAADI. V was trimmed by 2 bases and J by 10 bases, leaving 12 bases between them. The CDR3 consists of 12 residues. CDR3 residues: CASSEGGQRQYF. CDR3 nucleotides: TGCGCCAGCAGTGAGGGCGGACAGCGCCAGTACTTC.

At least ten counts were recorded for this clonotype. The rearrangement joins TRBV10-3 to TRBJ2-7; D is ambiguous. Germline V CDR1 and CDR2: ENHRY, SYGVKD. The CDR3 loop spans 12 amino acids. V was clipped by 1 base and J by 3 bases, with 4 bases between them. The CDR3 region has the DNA TGTGCCATCAGTGAGTACGGCTACGAGCAGTACTTC. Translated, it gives CAISEYGYEQYF.

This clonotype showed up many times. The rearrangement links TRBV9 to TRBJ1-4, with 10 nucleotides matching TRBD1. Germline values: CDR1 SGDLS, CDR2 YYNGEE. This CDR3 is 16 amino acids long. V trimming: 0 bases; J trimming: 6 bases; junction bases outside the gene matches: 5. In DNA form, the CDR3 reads TGTGCCAGCAGCGTAGACTTGGGGACAGGGGATGAAAAACTGTTTTTT. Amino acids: CASSVDLGTGDEKLFF.

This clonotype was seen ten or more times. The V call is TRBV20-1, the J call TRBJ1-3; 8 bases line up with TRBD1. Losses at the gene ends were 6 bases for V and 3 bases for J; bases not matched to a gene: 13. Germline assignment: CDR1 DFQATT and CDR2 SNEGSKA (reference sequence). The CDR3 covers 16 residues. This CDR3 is CSALTASGGDGNTIYF. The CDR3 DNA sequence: TGCAGTGCCTTAACCGCCTCAGGGGGCGATGGAAACACCATATATTTT.

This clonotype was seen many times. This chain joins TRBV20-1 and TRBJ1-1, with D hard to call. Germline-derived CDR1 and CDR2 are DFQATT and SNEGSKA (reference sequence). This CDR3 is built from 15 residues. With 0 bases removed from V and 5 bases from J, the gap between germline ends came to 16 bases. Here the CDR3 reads CSARDREGTVTEAFF. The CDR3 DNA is TGCAGTGCTAGAGATCGGGAAGGTACGGTTACTGAAGCTTTCTTT.

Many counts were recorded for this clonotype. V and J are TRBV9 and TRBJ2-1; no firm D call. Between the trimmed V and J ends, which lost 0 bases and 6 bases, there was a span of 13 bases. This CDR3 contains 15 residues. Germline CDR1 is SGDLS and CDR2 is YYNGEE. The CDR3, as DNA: TGTGCCAGCAGCGTAGAGCCGGTTAGATTCAATGAGCAGTTCTTC. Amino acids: CASSVEPVRFNEQFF.

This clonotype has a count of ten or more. This CDR3 reads CATRLTSSGGSDTQYF. CDR3 sequence (DNA): TGTGCCACCCGCCTAACTAGCAGCGGGGGGAGTGATACGCAGTATTTT. The rearrangement joins TRBV10-3 to TRBJ2-3; 9 bases fit TRBD2. Germline CDR1 reads ENHRY; CDR2 reads SYGVKD. This CDR3 is built from 16 residues. The V and J ends lost 10 bases and 6 bases, in that order; junction bases with no gene match: 17.

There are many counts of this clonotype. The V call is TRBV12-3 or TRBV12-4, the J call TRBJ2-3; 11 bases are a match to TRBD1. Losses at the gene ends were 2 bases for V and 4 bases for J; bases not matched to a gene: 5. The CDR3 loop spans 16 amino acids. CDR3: CASSLTRTGGPDTQYF. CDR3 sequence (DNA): TGTGCCAGCAGTTTAACCCGGACAGGGGGCCCAGATACGCAGTATTTT.